A selection of T cell receptor beta chains follows, all from one sample in a study of T cell responses to AZD1222 COVID-19 vaccine. Profiled with immunoSEQ multiplex PCR; TCRdb holds only in-frame clones, not every one. The repertoire has 70,000 to 95,000 clones, around nine tenths of them found once; the top ten carry about 4.3%. The material sequenced was peripheral blood, taken on day 0 of AZD1222 vaccination. All receptors derive from an adult in good health. CDR3s include the opening cysteine and the closing phenylalanine or tryptophan. Each record gives: V gene, J gene, CDR3 protein.

v_gene: TRBV5-4; j_gene: TRBJ1-2; CDR3aa: CASSPHQAYGYTF
v_gene: TRBV30; j_gene: TRBJ1-4; CDR3aa: CAWSKTGIEGKLFF
v_gene: TRBV6-5; j_gene: TRBJ1-5; CDR3aa: CASRGATQPQHF
v_gene: TRBV30; j_gene: TRBJ1-2; CDR3aa: CAWSPVTFNYGYTF
v_gene: TRBV7-9; j_gene: TRBJ2-1; CDR3aa: CASSLTASGYNEQFF
v_gene: TRBV3-1/TRBV3-2; j_gene: TRBJ2-2; CDR3aa: CASSQQGGPGTGELFF
v_gene: TRBV3-1/TRBV3-2; j_gene: TRBJ2-3; CDR3aa: CASSQDAGLLSTDTQYF
v_gene: TRBV19; j_gene: TRBJ1-6; CDR3aa: CASTPQFGESPLHF
v_gene: TRBV7-9; j_gene: TRBJ2-2; CDR3aa: CASSLPSSSRAGSDGELFF
v_gene: TRBV12-3/TRBV12-4; j_gene: TRBJ1-1; CDR3aa: CASSFQPNTEAFF
v_gene: TRBV5-6; j_gene: TRBJ2-7; CDR3aa: CASMRALASGTADPYEQYF
v_gene: TRBV6-5; j_gene: TRBJ2-7; CDR3aa: CASSRRDTSYEQYF
v_gene: TRBV5-6; j_gene: TRBJ1-1; CDR3aa: CASSWDTNTEAFF
v_gene: TRBV11-2; j_gene: TRBJ1-3; CDR3aa: CASSLTRTASSGNTIYF
v_gene: TRBV7-9; j_gene: TRBJ1-5; CDR3aa: CASSRDRVGNQPQHF
v_gene: TRBV30; j_gene: TRBJ1-6; CDR3aa: CAWRGGGWYSPLHF
v_gene: TRBV7-3; j_gene: TRBJ1-2; CDR3aa: CASSPRDSLAYGYTF
v_gene: TRBV6-5; j_gene: TRBJ1-1; CDR3aa: CASRGLDSSGTEAFF
v_gene: TRBV6-5; j_gene: TRBJ1-2; CDR3aa: CASTKQGSDGYTF
v_gene: TRBV3-1/TRBV3-2; j_gene: TRBJ1-3; CDR3aa: CASSYSGGRGENF
v_gene: TRBV27; j_gene: TRBJ2-7; CDR3aa: CASSLRGPYEQYF
v_gene: TRBV6-1; j_gene: TRBJ1-1; CDR3aa: CASIETRGWGAFF
v_gene: TRBV29-1; j_gene: TRBJ2-1; CDR3aa: CSVGGNYNEQFF
v_gene: TRBV19; j_gene: TRBJ1-1; CDR3aa: CASSPGQLKAFF
v_gene: TRBV19; j_gene: TRBJ2-1; CDR3aa: CASSIGSGSSYNEQFF
v_gene: TRBV7-9; j_gene: TRBJ1-1; CDR3aa: CASSADRVNTEAFF
v_gene: TRBV7-3; j_gene: TRBJ2-3; CDR3aa: CASSLGLADTQYF
v_gene: TRBV10-1; j_gene: TRBJ2-1; CDR3aa: CASSEEYNEQFF
v_gene: TRBV7-8; j_gene: TRBJ2-2; CDR3aa: CASSPWGTSGELFF
v_gene: TRBV21-1; j_gene: TRBJ1-1; CDR3aa: CATNAGTSCMNTEAFF
v_gene: TRBV6-6; j_gene: TRBJ2-4; CDR3aa: CASTFSEVRDIQYF
v_gene: TRBV6-2/TRBV6-3; j_gene: TRBJ1-1; CDR3aa: CASSLGDMNTEAFF
v_gene: TRBV2; j_gene: TRBJ2-2; CDR3aa: CASRHPGLAGGGTGELFF
v_gene: TRBV11-3; j_gene: TRBJ1-1; CDR3aa: CASSLGGMNTEAFF
v_gene: TRBV2; j_gene: TRBJ1-1; CDR3aa: CASSYDVSEAFF
v_gene: TRBV27; j_gene: TRBJ1-4; CDR3aa: CASSLARGQNEKLFF
v_gene: TRBV5-1; j_gene: TRBJ2-7; CDR3aa: CASSLGTGEIDEQYF
v_gene: TRBV24-1; j_gene: TRBJ1-5; CDR3aa: CEPGRGRSQPQHF
v_gene: TRBV29-1; j_gene: TRBJ1-4; CDR3aa: CSVQQIEKLFF
v_gene: TRBV6-4; j_gene: TRBJ2-5; CDR3aa: CASSRQLQETQYF
v_gene: TRBV6-4; j_gene: TRBJ1-2; CDR3aa: CASRTGNLGAYTF
v_gene: TRBV5-1; j_gene: TRBJ1-1; CDR3aa: CASSLAVLTEAFF
v_gene: TRBV11-3; j_gene: TRBJ2-7; CDR3aa: CASSLGRASYEQYF
v_gene: TRBV5-1; j_gene: TRBJ2-1; CDR3aa: CASSLVGGSYNEQFF
v_gene: TRBV11-3; j_gene: TRBJ2-2; CDR3aa: CASSLFVEGGELFF
v_gene: TRBV5-8; j_gene: TRBJ1-1; CDR3aa: CASSGRQPEAFF
v_gene: TRBV7-2; j_gene: TRBJ2-1; CDR3aa: CASSLVSGLDGEQFF
v_gene: TRBV10-3; j_gene: TRBJ1-2; CDR3aa: CAIRPGTGGDYGYTF
v_gene: TRBV6-5; j_gene: TRBJ2-2; CDR3aa: CASSLASNTGELFF
v_gene: TRBV28; j_gene: TRBJ2-3; CDR3aa: CASSIFKTSGARDTQYF
v_gene: TRBV6-5; j_gene: TRBJ1-6; CDR3aa: CASTSPDGDSPLHF
v_gene: TRBV5-1; j_gene: TRBJ1-5; CDR3aa: CASSLSDRDLQPQHF
v_gene: TRBV9; j_gene: TRBJ1-2; CDR3aa: CASSVGTPDRDYGYTF
v_gene: TRBV6-4; j_gene: TRBJ2-5; CDR3aa: CASSQDRGETQYF
v_gene: TRBV6-5; j_gene: TRBJ1-1; CDR3aa: CASINGEMNTEAFF
v_gene: TRBV5-1; j_gene: TRBJ1-1; CDR3aa: CASSSAPAGTEAFF
v_gene: TRBV5-4; j_gene: TRBJ1-3; CDR3aa: CASSLGGSGNTIYF